The T cell receptor (beta chain) under discussion was sequenced for a study of T cells in Graves' hyperthyroidism and ophthalmopathy. At the level of the study: Peripheral blood collection took place at initial diagnosis, before any treatment.

Exclusions: uncontrolled infection, other autoimmune disease, pregnancy, lactation. RNA transcripts were the template for amplifying TCR beta CDR3 regions. A set of HTBI primers served as the primers for a first-round RT-PCR of the TCR CDR3. TCRdb used MiXCR to reprocess the multiplex PCR reads, holding one entry per CDR3 protein. The repertoire includes around 300,000 distinct CDR3 sequences, more than 11% of them detected once, and around 23% sits in the top ten. Study results and caveats: Most thyroid clonotypes expanded above 0.001 were also detected in blood.

This clonotype was detected many times. Its antigen is still unknown. The length of the CDR3 is 20 residues. After removal of 3 bases from V and 3 bases from J, the junction contained 14 bases not matched to a gene. Germline V CDR1 and CDR2: MDHEN, SYDVKM. This receptor was identified in a woman aged 25 to 39 with Graves' hyperthyroidism. The chain recombines TRBV28 with TRBJ2-3; TRBD2 matches at 14 bases. Sequencing used blood. CDR3 region: CASSFWGLAGEWRGTDTQYF. CDR3 in DNA: TGTGCCAGCAGTTTCTGGGGACTAGCGGGAGAATGGAGGGGAACAGATACGCAGTATTTT.